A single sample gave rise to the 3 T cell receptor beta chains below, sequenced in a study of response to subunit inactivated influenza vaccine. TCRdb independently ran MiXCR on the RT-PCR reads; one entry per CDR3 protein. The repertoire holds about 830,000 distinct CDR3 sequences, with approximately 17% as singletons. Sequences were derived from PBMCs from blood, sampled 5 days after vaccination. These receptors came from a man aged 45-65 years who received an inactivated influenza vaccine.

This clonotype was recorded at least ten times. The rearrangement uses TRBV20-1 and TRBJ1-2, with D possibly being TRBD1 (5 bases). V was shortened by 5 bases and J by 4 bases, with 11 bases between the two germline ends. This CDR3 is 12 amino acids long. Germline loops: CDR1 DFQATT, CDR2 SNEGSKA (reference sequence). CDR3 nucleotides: TGCAGTGCTTCTGACAGTATCTATGGCTACACCTTC. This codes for CSASDSIYGYTF.

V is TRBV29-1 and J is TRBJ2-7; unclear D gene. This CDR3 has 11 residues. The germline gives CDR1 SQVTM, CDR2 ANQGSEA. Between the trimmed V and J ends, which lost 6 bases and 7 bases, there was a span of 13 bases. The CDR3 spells CSVGISEEQYF. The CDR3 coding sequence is TGCAGCGTGGGGATATCAGAAGAGCAGTACTTC.

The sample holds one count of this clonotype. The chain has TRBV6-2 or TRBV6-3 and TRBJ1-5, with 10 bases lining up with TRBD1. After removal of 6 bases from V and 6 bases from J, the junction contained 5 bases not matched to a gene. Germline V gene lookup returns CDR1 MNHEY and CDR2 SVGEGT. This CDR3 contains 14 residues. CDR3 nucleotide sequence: TGTGCCAGCAGACGACAGGGGGCGGGTCAGCCCCAGCATTTT. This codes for CASRRQGAGQPQHF.